Shown below are 23 T cell receptor beta chains from a single sample sequenced in a study of shared clonotypes between healthy human individuals. Naive CD8 populations comprised CD45RO-negative cells positively selected for CCR7, excluding terminally differentiated effector memory CD45RA+ cells. The table came from immunoSEQ multiplex PCR; TCRdb's copy has only in-frame clones and leaves some out. The data show millions of clones, about 95% seen once. The sequenced material came from naive CD8+ T cells sorted from blood. The origin of the receptors is a man younger than 30 in good health.

V gene TRBV7-8 combines with J gene TRBJ2-7, with a possible D match to TRBD1 (6 bases). The V end lost 0 bases, the J end lost 2 bases, and 14 bases lay between the germline ends. In germline, CDR1 is SGHVS, CDR2 FQNEAQ. This CDR3 comprises 16 residues. The CDR3 sequence is CASSLARGSGTYEQYF. The CDR3 nucleotides read TGTGCCAGCAGCTTAGCGAGGGGGTCGGGTACCTACGAGCAGTACTTC.

The chain links TRBV7-8 to TRBJ2-7, with D possibly being TRBD1 (6 bases). CDR1 is SGHVS, CDR2 FQNEAQ, per germline. This CDR3 has 16 residues. Trimming removed 2 bases from V and 7 bases from J, with 21 bases in between. CDR3 in DNA: TGTGCCAGCAGCTTACTGCGAGGGGGATTACTACCGGAGCAGTACTTC. Translating gives CASSLLRGGLLPEQYF.

V gene TRBV7-8 combines with J gene TRBJ2-3; D is tentatively TRBD1 or TRBD2 (5 bases each). Trimming stripped 3 bases from V and 2 bases from J, with 24 bases between. The germline V gene encodes CDR1 SGHVS and CDR2 FQNEAQ. The CDR3 contains 19 residues. Here the CDR3 reads CASSFLRDPVGPITDTQYF. The DNA of the CDR3 is TGTGCCAGCAGCTTCCTCCGGGACCCGGTGGGTCCTATCACAGATACGCAGTATTTT.

The chain carries TRBV6-6 and TRBJ2-7, with TRBD1 matching 10 bases. The CDR3 spans 12 residues. The V gene's germline CDR1 is MNHNY and CDR2 SVGAGI (reference sequence). J was trimmed by 7 bases and V by 8 bases; bases with no gene match: 5. CDR3 loop: CASRDRGLEQYF. The CDR3 DNA sequence: TGTGCCAGCCGGGACAGGGGCCTTGAGCAGTACTTC.

The chain couples TRBV13 to TRBJ1-4; possibly TRBD1 for D (5 bases). V lost 5 bases and J lost 2, with 9 bases in between. Germline loops: CDR1 PRHDT, CDR2 FYEKMQ (reference sequence). The CDR3 has 14 residues. As DNA, the CDR3 is TGTGCCAGCAGCAGCAGGGTTACTAATGAAAAACTGTTTTTT. Its translation is CASSSRVTNEKLFF. Based on the CDR3 plus reference TRBV13 and TRBJ1-4, the full variable domain is AAGVIQSPRHLIKEKRETATLKCYPIPRHDTVYWYQQGPGQDPQFLISFYEKMQSDKGSIPDRFSAQQFSDYHSELNMSSLELGDSALYFCASSSRVTNEKLFFGSGTQLSVL.

V is TRBV2 and J is TRBJ2-3; 7 nucleotides align to TRBD1. In germline, CDR1 is SNHLY, CDR2 FYNNEI. The CDR3 covers 11 residues. V shed 10 bases, J shed 4 bases, and the junction held 2 bases outside the gene matches. CDR3 sequence reads: CATDRADTQYF. The CDR3 nucleotides read TGTGCCACAGACAGGGCAGATACGCAGTATTTT. The whole variable domain, filled in from reference TRBV2 and TRBJ2-3, reads EPEVTQTPSHQVTQMGQEVILRCVPISNHLYFYWYRQILGQKVEFLVSFYNNEISEKSEIFDDQFSVERPDGSNFTLKIRSTKLEDSAMYFCATDRADTQYFGPGTRLTVL.

About this clone: Other DNA sequences within the sample encode an identical CDR3. V and J are TRBV19 and TRBJ1-1; D call uncertain. V lost 5 bases and J lost 0, with 7 bases in between. The CDR3 runs 13 residues. Germline CDR1 is LNHDA and CDR2 is SQIVND (reference sequence). CDR3 nucleotides: TGTGCCAGTAGTTTTCACCTGAACACTGAAGCTTTCTTT. Translated: CASSFHLNTEAFF.

A word on this clone: Other DNA sequences from this sample encode an identical CDR3 as well. V and J are TRBV13 and TRBJ2-7; no firm D call. Trimming stripped 3 bases from V and 4 bases from J, with 10 bases between. The CDR3 length is 13 residues. Germline CDR1 PRHDT, CDR2 FYEKMQ (reference sequence). CDR3 sequence: CASSFGQSYEQYF. The CDR3 region has the DNA TGTGCCAGCAGCTTTGGGCAGTCTTACGAGCAGTACTTC.

This chain joins TRBV5-8 and TRBJ2-7; no clear D gene. Germline-derived CDR1 and CDR2 are SGHTS and YDEGEE. V lost 1 base and J 0 bases, leaving 8 bases between the germline ends. This CDR3 spans 14 amino acids. As DNA, the CDR3 is TGTGCCAGCAGCTTGCGGCAGGACTCCTACGAGCAGTACTTC. Protein: CASSLRQDSYEQYF. The whole variable domain, remainder taken from reference TRBV5-8 and TRBJ2-7, is EAGVTQSPTHLIKTRGQQATLRCSPISGHTSVYWYQQALGLGLQFLLWYDEGEERNRGNFPPRFSGRQFPNYSSELNVNALELEDSALYLCASSLRQDSYEQYFGPGTRLTVT.

The V gene is TRBV4-1, the J gene TRBJ2-7, with 9 bases fitting TRBD2. Germline CDR1 is MGHRA and CDR2 is YSYEKL. Trimming took 1 base from V and 3 from J; bases not matched to a gene: 4. The CDR3 is 15 amino acids. DNA of the CDR3: TGCGCCAGCAGCCAAGTGCTAGCGGGGCACTACGAGCAGTACTTC. This codes for CASSQVLAGHYEQYF.

This clone appeared a single time. DNA for the CDR3: TGTGCCAGCAGGCCCCTATCCGCGGGAACTGAAGCTTTCTTT. As protein: CASRPLSAGTEAFF. The chain has TRBV27 and TRBJ1-1; D is ambiguous. Germline V gene data show CDR1 as MNHEY and CDR2 as SMNVEV (reference sequence). The CDR3 spans 14 residues. The V end was cut by 6 bases, the J end by 5 bases, with 16 bases between.

Here the CDR3 DNA reads TGCGCCAGCCTTTACAGGGGAACCCCGCGAGATTCACCCCTCCACTTT. It is translated as CASLYRGTPRDSPLHF. The J gene is TRBJ1-6, the V gene TRBV10-1; 7 nucleotides match TRBD1. Germline V CDR1 and CDR2: WNHNN, SYGVQD (reference sequence). V trimming: 8 bases; J trimming: 8 bases; junction bases outside the gene matches: 15. The CDR3 extends over 16 amino acids.

V is TRBV28 and J is TRBJ2-2; D ambiguous. This CDR3 spans 14 amino acids. CDR1 and CDR2 (germline): MDHEN, SYDVKM. Trimming removed 1 base from V and 5 bases from J, with 8 bases in between. For the CDR3, the DNA is TGTGCCAGCAGTTTATCGACGGTAACCGGGGAGCTGTTTTTT. Translation: CASSLSTVTGELFF.

The chain has TRBV9 and TRBJ2-3; 7 positions agree with TRBD1. CDR1 and CDR2 from the germline V gene are SGDLS and YYNGEE. The CDR3 totals 16 residues. V trimming: 3 bases; J trimming: 2 bases; junction bases outside the gene matches: 9. The DNA of the CDR3 is TGTGCCAGCAGCGCTTCGACAGGGACATTCACAGATACGCAGTATTTT. It encodes CASSASTGTFTDTQYF.

The V and J genes are TRBV5-4 and TRBJ2-3, with D unresolved. V was shortened by 3 bases and J by 6 bases, with 5 bases between the two germline ends. Germline V lookup: CDR1 SGHNT, CDR2 YYREEE (reference sequence). The CDR3 consists of 11 residues. CDR3 DNA sequence: TGTGCCAGCAGCTCGGCTGATACGCAGTATTTT. Encoded protein: CASSSADTQYF. The full variable domain, in which reference TRBV5-4 and TRBJ2-3 provide the parts outside the CDR3, is ETGVTQSPTHLIKTRGQQVTLRCSSQSGHNTVSWYQQALGQGPQFIFQYYREEENGRGNFPPRFSGLQFPNYSSELNVNALELDDSALYLCASSSADTQYFGPGTRLTVL.

The rearrangement uses TRBV6-5 and TRBJ2-5, with 8 bases aligning to TRBD2. After removal of 5 bases from V and 1 base from J, the junction contained 3 bases not matched to a gene. The CDR3 spans 14 residues. Germline V gene data show CDR1 as MNHEY and CDR2 as SVGAGI. The chain's CDR3 is CASSTLAAQETQYF. In nucleotides, the CDR3 is TGTGCCAGCAGTACACTAGCGGCCCAAGAGACCCAGTACTTC.

The chain uses TRBV6-1 and TRBJ2-3; D might be TRBD2 (5 bases). In germline, CDR1 is MNHNS, CDR2 SASEGT. The CDR3 length is 13 residues. The V and J ends lost 3 bases and 5 bases respectively, with 9 bases between them. The CDR3 sequence is CASSDGELDTQYF. DNA of the CDR3: TGTGCCAGCAGTGACGGGGAATTAGATACGCAGTATTTT.

This chain joins TRBV7-9 and TRBJ1-1; D remains unclear. The CDR3 totals 10 residues. The V and J ends lost 10 bases and 13 bases respectively, with 16 bases between them. Germline V CDR1 and CDR2: SEHNR, FQNEAQ (reference sequence). Here the CDR3 reads CATTRLGVFF. Written as DNA, the CDR3 is TGTGCCACCACCCGGTTAGGTGTTTTCTTT.

The chain employs TRBV5-6 and TRBJ2-7, with 8 bases lining up with TRBD1. This CDR3 spans 14 amino acids. V trimming: 4 bases; J trimming: 1 base; junction bases outside the gene matches: 4. Per the germline V gene, CDR1 is SGHDT and CDR2 is YYEEEE. DNA of the CDR3: TGTGCCAGCAGCCTATGGGACAGGTCCTACGAGCAGTACTTC. This sequence encodes CASSLWDRSYEQYF.

This clone was picked up one time. The chain joins TRBV29-1 to TRBJ2-1; D is uncertain. V lost 4 bases and J 6 bases, leaving 10 bases between the germline ends. The V gene's germline CDR1 is SQVTM and CDR2 ANQGSEA. The CDR3 totals 12 residues. CDR3 sequence: CSVATQVNEQFF. CDR3 DNA: TGCAGCGTTGCGACGCAAGTCAATGAGCAGTTCTTC.

The chain couples TRBV18 to TRBJ1-5, with TRBD1 as a possible D gene (6 bases). Germline V gene sequence: CDR1 KGHSH, CDR2 LQKENI. V dropped 3 bases and J dropped 5 bases, with 14 bases sitting between them. CDR3 size: 15 residues. This CDR3 is CASSPNREVDQPQHF. The CDR3 nucleotides read TGTGCCAGCTCACCCAACAGGGAGGTGGATCAGCCCCAGCATTTT. Together with reference TRBV18 and TRBJ1-5, the CDR3 gives the full variable domain: NAGVMQNPRHLVRRRGQEARLRCSPMKGHSHVYWYRQLPEEGLKFMVYLQKENIIDESGMPKERFSAEFPKEGPSILRIQQVVRGDSAAYFCASSPNREVDQPQHFGDGTRLSIL.

The gene calls are TRBV15 and TRBJ2-7; D is unresolved. CDR1 and CDR2 (germline): LNHNV, YYDKDF (reference sequence). Trimming removed 3 bases at V and 3 bases at J, with 9 bases between. This CDR3 region has 13 residues. In nucleotides, the CDR3 is TGTGCCACCAGCAGTACCACGCTCTACGAGCAGTACTTC. Translated: CATSSTTLYEQYF.

The chain combines TRBV27 with TRBJ2-1; perhaps TRBD2 as D (6 bases). The CDR3 consists of 13 residues. V was pared by 4 bases and J by 5 bases, with 9 bases between. CDR1 and CDR2 from the germline V gene are MNHEY and SMNVEV (reference sequence). The CDR3 protein is CASSWGLDNEQFF. Written as DNA, the CDR3 is TGTGCCAGCAGTTGGGGACTCGACAATGAGCAGTTCTTC.